This TCR beta chain came from a study of human T cells and chemical hapten exposure. Time point meaning: pre-sensitization, week 0. Treatment described: therapeutic diphenylcyclopropenone sensitization with weekly scalp DPC. Unfractionated whole blood was the source of the extracted total RNA. The CDR3 totals 16 residues. Trimming removed 4 bases from V and 5 bases from J; junction bases left unmatched: 11. Germline V gene data show CDR1 as SGHRS and CDR2 as YFSETQ. TCRdb re-called the RACE reads through MiXCR, storing one row per CDR3 protein. The repertoire has about 380,000 distinct CDR3 sequences, 5.1% of them found once; the top ten carry 2.5% to 3%.

Material: whole blood, obtained in connection with sensitization to the hapten diphenylcyclopropenone (DPC). The chain links TRBV5-1 to TRBJ2-1; TRBD2 matches at 8 bases. This clonotype was sampled from a woman in her forties or fifties with alopecia areata. Some clones in this sample may be carry-over from other donors' samples. The CDR3 spells CASSPGGPVGHNEQFF. The DNA of the CDR3 is TGCGCCAGCAGCCCGGGAGGGCCGGTCGGCCACAATGAGCAGTTCTTC.